A selection of T cell receptor beta chains follows, all from one sample in a study of radiotherapy plus CTLA-4 blockade in lung cancer. Profiled with immunoSEQ multiplex PCR; TCRdb holds only in-frame clones, not every one. The table has roughly 40,000 clones, 60% to 80% seen once. This material consisted of peripheral blood, taken from a patient treated with radiotherapy plus ipilimumab. The origin of the receptors is a human donor with non-small cell lung cancer that progressed on radiotherapy plus ipilimumab. The CDR3 runs from the conserved cysteine through the conserved F or W. A D gene is named only where the DNA matches it firmly. Part of the rows lack a size; the others show once, few, many or a class for expanded clones.

d_gene,abundance,v_gene,j_gene,len,CDR3nt,CDR3aa
-,-,TRBV2,TRBJ2-7,14,TGTGCCAGCAAATCAGGCGGGGGCATCTACGAGCAGTACTTC,CASKSGGGIYEQYF
-,-,TRBV6-5,TRBJ2-6,15,TGTGCCAGCAGTTACCCGGGTTCTGGGGCCAACGTCCTGACTTTC,CASSYPGSGANVLTF
-,-,TRBV11-2,TRBJ1-2,14,TGTGCCAGCAGCTTAGCTACAACAGGGTATGGCTACACCTTC,CASSLATTGYGYTF
-,-,TRBV27,TRBJ2-7,13,TGTGCCAGCCGCCGGGACAAGGTCTACGAGCAGTACTTC,CASRRDKVYEQYF
-,-,TRBV7-3,TRBJ1-2,16,TGTGCCAGCAGCTTAACGCCAATCCTAGGGGTGGATGGCTACACCTTC,CASSLTPILGVDGYTF
-,medium-sized,TRBV7-3,TRBJ2-2,13,TGTGCCAGCAGCCCCCAGAACACCGGGGAGCTGTTTTTT,CASSPQNTGELFF
-,-,TRBV7-6,TRBJ2-7,11,TGTGCCGGGGGCCTCCCCTACGAGCAGTACTTC,CAGGLPYEQYF
TRBD1,few,TRBV6-1,TRBJ1-5,17,TGTGCCAGCAGTGGAACTCGGACAGGGGTAAGCAATCAGCCCCAGCATTTT,CASSGTRTGVSNQPQHF
TRBD1,-,TRBV7-9,TRBJ1-6,15,TGTGCCAGCAGCGCAGGGACAGGGGCGTACTCACCCCTCCACTTT,CASSAGTGAYSPLHF
TRBD2,once,TRBV2,TRBJ2-3,15,TGTGCCAGCAGTGGACGGGGGGACCGCACAGATACGCAGTATTTT,CASSGRGDRTDTQYF
TRBD2,-,TRBV19,TRBJ2-3,13,TGTGCCAGTCGACTAGCGGGGGCAGATACGCAGTATTTT,CASRLAGADTQYF
TRBD1,medium-sized,TRBV29-1,TRBJ1-3,12,TGCAGCGCAGGGGGTTCTGGAAACACCATATATTTT,CSAGGSGNTIYF
TRBD1,-,TRBV7-2,TRBJ1-6,16,TGTGCCAGCAGCCCCAATGGACAGGCTACCCTTTCACCCCTCCACTTT,CASSPNGQATLSPLHF
-,-,TRBV4-3,TRBJ1-2,14,TGCGCCAGCAGCCAAGCCAGGTTTAACTATGGCTACACCTTC,CASSQARFNYGYTF
-,-,TRBV9,TRBJ1-5,15,TGTGCCAGCAGCGTAGACGGACAGAGCAATCAGCCCCAGCATTTT,CASSVDGQSNQPQHF
-,few,TRBV6-5,TRBJ1-1,14,TGTGCCAGCAAACTTCCCAGGGAGAACACTGAAGCTTTCTTT,CASKLPRENTEAFF
TRBD1,-,TRBV6-5,TRBJ2-3,15,TGTGCCAGCAGACCGAGGGGGCTTGGCACAGATACGCAGTATTTT,CASRPRGLGTDTQYF
TRBD1,-,TRBV19,TRBJ1-2,13,TGTGCCAGTAGCACTAACAGGGGGCTTGGCTACACCTTC,CASSTNRGLGYTF
TRBD1,-,TRBV23-1,TRBJ2-7,13,TGCGCCAGCCGGGCAGGGGGATTTTACGAGCAGTACTTC,CASRAGGFYEQYF
-,-,TRBV11-3,TRBJ1-2,15,TGTGCCAGCAGCTTAGTAAGGGGATGGAACTATGGCTACACCTTC,CASSLVRGWNYGYTF
TRBD1,-,TRBV5-1,TRBJ2-6,17,TGCGCCAGCAGCCCCGGGACAGGGGGCTCTGGGGCCAACGTCCTGACTTTC,CASSPGTGGSGANVLTF
TRBD1,-,TRBV11-1,TRBJ1-2,16,TGTGCCAGCAGCCTGCCAGGGACAGGGCTCAGCAATGGCTACACCTTC,CASSLPGTGLSNGYTF
TRBD1,-,TRBV19,TRBJ1-2,14,TGTGCCAGTCGAGAGGAGGGGGCGATATATGGCTACACCTTC,CASREEGAIYGYTF
-,-,TRBV5-4,TRBJ2-3,15,TGTGCCAGCAGCTTGGGGACAGCAAGCACAGATACGCAGTATTTT,CASSLGTASTDTQYF
-,few,TRBV19,TRBJ1-1,13,TGTGCCAGTAGCCCCAGGGAAAACACTGAAGCTTTCTTT,CASSPRENTEAFF
TRBD2,-,TRBV6-5,TRBJ2-1,13,TGTGCCAGCAGGACTAGCGGGGGGAATGAGCAGTTCTTC,CASRTSGGNEQFF
TRBD1,-,TRBV16,TRBJ1-2,15,TGTGCCAGCAGCCAATCCCTGGGACAGGTCTATGGCTACACCTTC,CASSQSLGQVYGYTF
-,-,TRBV27,TRBJ1-4,14,TGTGCCAGCAGTTTAGCCGGGATAAATGAAAAACTGTTTTTT,CASSLAGINEKLFF
-,-,TRBV23-1,TRBJ1-2,15,TGCGCCAGCAGTCAAATTCACCCGGGATGTCTTGGCTACACCTTC,CASSQIHPGCLGYTF
-,-,TRBV5-1,TRBJ1-1,14,TGCGCCAGCAGCCCAGCGGAGGGCAGGGCCGAAGCTTTCTTT,CASSPAEGRAEAFF
-,-,TRBV25-1,TRBJ1-1,14,TGTGCCAGCAGTACCCAGGGCATGAACACTGAAGCTTTCTTT,CASSTQGMNTEAFF
TRBD1,-,TRBV27,TRBJ2-3,16,TGTGCCAGCAGCACTCGACAGGGTAGTACGACAGATACGCAGTATTTT,CASSTRQGSTTDTQYF
-,-,TRBV6-5,TRBJ2-3,14,TGTGCCAGCAGTCCCGGGGGGCGGACAGATACGCAGTATTTT,CASSPGGRTDTQYF
TRBD1,-,TRBV6-5,TRBJ1-2,16,TGTGCCAGCAGTTACTCGATGCAGGGGGTAAACTATGGCTACACCTTC,CASSYSMQGVNYGYTF
TRBD1,few,TRBV19,TRBJ2-5,14,TGTGCCAGTAGAAAGGACAGGGGAGGCGAGACCCAGTACTTC,CASRKDRGGETQYF
-,-,TRBV5-1,TRBJ2-1,14,TGCGCCAGCAGGGGTTCCGCGGCGTATAATGAGCAGTTCTTC,CASRGSAAYNEQFF
-,few,TRBV2,TRBJ2-1,16,TGTGCCAGCAGTGGTATAGGGGTCAGCTCCTACAATGAGCAGTTCTTC,CASSGIGVSSYNEQFF
TRBD1,many,TRBV2,TRBJ1-1,15,TGTGCCAGCAGCCTCGAGACAGGTAACAGGGGTGAAGCTTTCTTT,CASSLETGNRGEAFF
-,-,TRBV6-5,TRBJ2-7,13,TGTGCCAGCCGAACCCCCGGGGGTAACGAGCAGTACTTC,CASRTPGGNEQYF
-,few,TRBV7-8,TRBJ2-7,15,TGTGCCAGCAGCTTAGCAGTCGTCGGGTCCTACGAGCAGTACTTC,CASSLAVVGSYEQYF
TRBD2,-,TRBV19,TRBJ2-5,16,TGTGCCAGTAGTATCGGTAGCGGGGGGCCTCAAGAGACCCAGTACTTC,CASSIGSGGPQETQYF
-,-,TRBV29-1,TRBJ1-6,16,TGCAGCGCCAACACGAGACGGGGCTCCTATAATTCACCCCTCCACTTT,CSANTRRGSYNSPLHF
TRBD1,-,TRBV9,TRBJ1-6,15,TGTGCCAGCAGCCAAGGGGGGGACAGGGATTCACCCCTCCACTTT,CASSQGGDRDSPLHF
TRBD1,few,TRBV5-6,TRBJ2-4,16,TGTGCCAGCAGCTCCGGGACAGCAGTAGCCAAAAACATTCAGTACTTC,CASSSGTAVAKNIQYF
TRBD1,-,TRBV25-1,TRBJ1-2,12,TGTGCCACCTGGACAGGAATCTATGGCTACACCTTC,CATWTGIYGYTF
-,few,TRBV27,TRBJ2-7,15,TGTGCCAGCAGTTTTTTGGGGGCGGACTTGACCGAGCAGTACTTC,CASSFLGADLTEQYF
-,-,TRBV15,TRBJ1-2,14,TGTGCCACCAGCAGAGATCTGGGGGCGGGCGGCTACACCTTC,CATSRDLGAGGYTF
-,-,TRBV9,TRBJ1-2,16,TGTGCCAGCAGCCCCACCCCCCGACAGGATAACTATGGCTACACCTTC,CASSPTPRQDNYGYTF